This paragraph reports one T cell receptor beta chain. These data originate in a study of shared clonotypes between healthy human individuals. The table came from immunoSEQ multiplex PCR; TCRdb's copy has only in-frame clones and leaves some out. Altogether around 2.3 million clones are present, under 97% being singletons, with the ten largest covering 0.1% to 0.15%. Germline V lookup: CDR1 SGHRS, CDR2 YFSETQ. The V and J ends lost 4 bases and 6 bases respectively, with 24 bases between them. The CDR3 has 17 residues. Sequencing was carried out using naive CD4+ T cells sorted from blood. Noted subset: CD45RA+ positively selected. This TCR came from a man aged 18 to 29 in good health. The chain employs TRBV5-1 and TRBJ2-3; perhaps TRBD2 as D (6 bases). The CDR3 protein is CASSTRPGALGGDTQYF. In DNA form, the CDR3 reads TGCGCCAGCAGCACAAGACCCGGGGCCCTGGGAGGCGATACGCAGTATTTT.